This is a list of T cell receptor beta chains from one sample in a study of cytomegalovirus exposure and HLA in healthy donors. The repertoire was sequenced with immunoSEQ multiplex PCR; TCRdb's copy has only in-frame clones and lacks some. Its clone listing holds roughly 200,000 clones. Material: PBMCs. The receptors come from a man under 40 in good health and CMV-seronegative. The CDR3 runs from the conserved cysteine through the conserved F or W. D genes are given only for firm matches.

D gene	V gene	J gene	CDR3 length	CDR3 DNA	CDR3 protein
NA	TRBV27	TRBJ2-2	14	TGTGCCAGCAGGTGGACAGCTAGCACCGGGGAGCTGTTTTTT	CASRWTASTGELFF
NA	TRBV7-6	TRBJ1-1	15	TGTGCCAGCAGCCTGGGGACACACTTGAACACTGAAGCTTTCTTT	CASSLGTHLNTEAFF
TRBD2	TRBV29-1	TRBJ2-1	14	TGCAGCGTCCTGACTAGCCCAAAGGCCCATGAGCAGTTCTTC	CSVLTSPKAHEQFF
NA	TRBV7-9	TRBJ2-7	14	TGTGCCAGCAGCATGGATGTACTAGGATACGAGCAGTACTTC	CASSMDVLGYEQYF
NA	TRBV6-5	TRBJ2-7	16	TGTGCCAGCAGTTACTCTGGGGGGTGGCCTGAGTACGAGCAGTACTTC	CASSYSGGWPEYEQYF
TRBD1	TRBV5-4	TRBJ1-1	15	TGTGCCAGCAGCCCGTTACAGGGGTTAAACACTGAAGCTTTCTTT	CASSPLQGLNTEAFF
NA	TRBV14	TRBJ1-1	12	TGTGCCAGCAGCCAGGCGGGACCCGAAGCTTTCTTT	CASSQAGPEAFF
TRBD1	TRBV10-2	TRBJ2-7	17	TGCGCCAGCAGTGAGTCGGGTAGGACAGGGGCGGGGTACGAGCAGTACTTC	CASSESGRTGAGYEQYF
TRBD1	TRBV5-1	TRBJ1-1	15	TGCGCCAGCAGCTCGGGACAGCCGATGAACACTGAAGCTTTCTTT	CASSSGQPMNTEAFF
TRBD1	TRBV4-3	TRBJ2-6	19	TGCGCCAGCAGCCGGCTCGGACAGGGGACGTCGTCTGGGGCCAACGTCCTGACTTTC	CASSRLGQGTSSGANVLTF
NA	TRBV2	TRBJ1-5	16	TGTGCCAGCAGTCAAAGGGCGGGAGATAGCAATCAGCCCCAGCATTTT	CASSQRAGDSNQPQHF
TRBD1	TRBV19	TRBJ2-7	15	TGTGCCAGTAGTAGACCGGACAGGGGGCCATACGAGCAGTACTTC	CASSRPDRGPYEQYF
TRBD1	TRBV28	TRBJ1-2	16	TGTGCCAGCAGTTCATATACCTCCGGGACAGGGCGAGGCTACACCTTC	CASSSYTSGTGRGYTF
NA	TRBV9	TRBJ2-3	14	TGTGCCAGCAGCGTAGGGCACGGCACAGATACGCAGTATTTT	CASSVGHGTDTQYF
NA	TRBV20-1	TRBJ2-1	11	TGCAGTGTGGACAGATACAATGAGCAGTTCTTC	CSVDRYNEQFF
TRBD1	TRBV9	TRBJ1-5	14	TGTGCCAGCAGCGAGACAGGGACCAATCAGCCCCAGCATTTT	CASSETGTNQPQHF
TRBD1	TRBV28	TRBJ1-2	16	TGTGCCAGCAGCCCGGCTGGGACAGGAGCTAACTATGGCTACACCTTC	CASSPAGTGANYGYTF
NA	TRBV11-3	TRBJ1-4	15	TGTGCCAGCAGTCACTGGGAGGGGGCTAATGAAAAACTGTTTTTT	CASSHWEGANEKLFF
TRBD1	TRBV19	TRBJ1-5	13	TGTGCCAGTAGTAGACAGGGGAATCAGTCCCAGCATTTT	CASSRQGNQSQHF
TRBD2	TRBV9	TRBJ2-1	19	TGTGCCAGCAGCGTACACCTGACTAGCGGGGGCCACTTCGACAATGAGCAGTTCTTC	CASSVHLTSGGHFDNEQFF
TRBD2	TRBV5-6	TRBJ2-2	16	TGTGCCAGCAGCTTTGGGAGGGGCCCCCAAACCGGGGAGCTGTTTTTT	CASSFGRGPQTGELFF
TRBD2	TRBV25-1	TRBJ2-1	17	TGTGCCAGCAGCCCCACGCAGGGGCTAGCGGGAGTCGATGAGCAGTTCTTC	CASSPTQGLAGVDEQFF
NA	TRBV6-1	TRBJ1-5	16	TGTGCCAGCAGTGCCCCCGGGGGGTATAGCAATCAGCCCCAGCATTTT	CASSAPGGYSNQPQHF
TRBD1	TRBV19	TRBJ1-1	11	TGTGCCAGTAGTATACCAGGGGGAGCTTTCTTT	CASSIPGGAFF
NA	TRBV2	TRBJ1-1	15	TGTGCCAGCAGTGAGCCCTCGGGGGGCTACACTGAAGCTTTCTTT	CASSEPSGGYTEAFF
TRBD1	TRBV9	TRBJ2-1	18	TGTGCCAGCAGCGTCCTCGGGACAGGGACTTTAGGCTACAATGAGCAGTTCTTC	CASSVLGTGTLGYNEQFF
TRBD1	TRBV7-2	TRBJ1-2	15	TGTGCCAGCAGGACCGGGACAGGGGTATACTATGGCTACACCTTC	CASRTGTGVYYGYTF
NA	TRBV9	TRBJ2-3	16	TGTGCCAGCAGCGTAGGCCTAGCGCAGAACACAGATACGCAGTATTTT	CASSVGLAQNTDTQYF
NA	TRBV19	TRBJ2-3	13	TGTGCCAGTAGTATCCAGAAGAAAGATACGCAGTATTTT	CASSIQKKDTQYF
TRBD1	TRBV5-8	TRBJ1-2	17	TGTGCCAGCAGCCCCGGGGCAGGGGGATCCTGGGACTATGGCTACACCTTC	CASSPGAGGSWDYGYTF
NA	TRBV7-8	TRBJ2-7	15	TGTGCCAGCAGCTTAGCCACGGGATCCTCCTACGAGCAGTACTTC	CASSLATGSSYEQYF
NA	TRBV4-2	TRBJ2-2	22	NA	CASSPKNRSPRRYTGELFFGVF
NA	TRBV25-1	TRBJ1-1	13	TGTGCCAGCAGTGGATGGAGGAACACTGAAGCTTTCTTT	CASSGWRNTEAFF
NA	TRBV7-8	TRBJ1-4	16	TGTGCCAGCAGCTTACCCCGCGTGGGCCGGGGTGAAAAACTGTTTTTT	CASSLPRVGRGEKLFF
TRBD2	TRBV5-4	TRBJ2-2	15	TGTGCCAGCAGCGCGGGACTAGCGGGGGCCGGGGAGCTGTTTTTT	CASSAGLAGAGELFF
NA	TRBV9	TRBJ1-4	15	TGTGCCAGCAGCGTAGATGGGGGGGGAAATGAAAAACTGTTTTTT	CASSVDGGGNEKLFF
NA	TRBV4-1	TRBJ2-5	12	TGCGCCAGCAGGGGCCTACAAGAGACCCAGTACTTC	CASRGLQETQYF
NA	TRBV4-2	TRBJ2-2	14	TGTGCCAGCAGCCAAGATGGGGCCACCGGGGAGCTGTTTTTT	CASSQDGATGELFF
TRBD1	TRBV6-6	TRBJ2-3	14	TGTGCCAGCAGTTTGGACAGGGGTTTCGATACGCAGTATTTT	CASSLDRGFDTQYF
TRBD1	TRBV18	TRBJ1-1	15	TGTGCCAGCTCGCCATTACAGGGGGCGGACACTGAAGCTTTCTTT	CASSPLQGADTEAFF
NA	TRBV5-1	TRBJ2-3	14	TGCGCCAGCAGCTTAGAGGGGGAAACAGATACGCAGTATTTT	CASSLEGETDTQYF
NA	TRBV5-4	TRBJ1-1	14	TGTGCCAGCAGCTCTTATATGGCGAACACTGAAGCTTTCTTT	CASSSYMANTEAFF
NA	TRBV7-2	TRBJ1-6	15	TGTGCCAGCAGCATTCGGACAGATTATAATTCACCCCTCCACTTT	CASSIRTDYNSPLHF
NA	TRBV27	TRBJ1-1	13	TGTGCCAGCAGCCAGGGTTCAGTCGAAGCGGCTTTCTTT	CASSQGSVEAAFF
TRBD2	TRBV18	TRBJ2-2	15	TGTGCCAGCTCACCAAATCAAGCGGGAAACGGGGAGCTGTTTTTT	CASSPNQAGNGELFF
TRBD1	TRBV6-5	TRBJ1-5	14	TGTGCCAGCAGTTACACAGGGGGGCATCAGCCCCAGCATTTT	CASSYTGGHQPQHF
TRBD1	TRBV5-1	TRBJ1-1	16	TGCGCCAGCAGCTTGACCACAGGGGTAGCGATAACAGAAGCTTTCTTT	CASSLTTGVAITEAFF
NA	TRBV10-3	TRBJ2-1	12	TGTGCCATCAGTGAAAATAGCAATGAGCAGTTCTTC	CAISENSNEQFF